This record concerns one T cell receptor (beta chain) sequence. Its antigen is undetermined. Healthy bone marrow donors made up the donors. Nominal health characterized the donors when sampled, though unrecorded immune exposures were likely. These data are taken from a study of cytomegalovirus exposure and HLA in healthy donors. Whole-study context: Early on, a data release was issued that held approximately 92 million unique TCRs from HLA-typed donors. General observations from the study: The listing of about 150 TCR beta chains classed them as cytomegalovirus-associated.

PCR used 60 Vbeta primers and 13 Jbeta primers. The method was immunoSEQ multiplex PCR; TCRdb's version includes in-frame clones alone and lacks a portion of them. The sample contains roughly 250,000 clones, more than 55% of which appear only once. Per germline, CDR1 MNHNY and CDR2 SVGAGI (reference sequence). V was clipped by 8 bases and J by 11 bases, with 24 bases between them. CDR3 length: 14 residues. The sample comprised PBMCs. The chain uses TRBV6-6 and TRBJ2-5; a possible D gene is TRBD1 (6 bases). The clonotype was recovered from a female donor in good health and CMV-seronegative. CDR3 sequence reads: CASGAGQPLGEQYF. The CDR3 DNA reads TGTGCCAGCGGTGCCGGACAGCCTCTAGGAGAGCAGTACTTC.